This TCR beta chain was profiled in a study of graft-versus-host responses after intestinal transplantation. The CDR3 is made up of 19 amino acids. Germline values: CDR1 MDHEN, CDR2 SYDVKM. The J segment lost 1 base and the V segment lost 6 bases, leaving 11 bases of the junction unmatched. Of note for this clone: Its specificity is not known.

Using immunoSEQ multiplex PCR, the repertoire was profiled, and TCRdb retains in-frame clones only, with some absent. The data show about 130,000 clones, roughly 91% seen once. The TCR sequence derives from a human donor who received an intestinal transplant. This material consisted of unstimulated CD4+ T cells sorted from spleen or lymph node cells, taken before intestinal transplant. The genes are TRBV28 and TRBJ2-4, with TRBD2 identical over 14 bases. CDR3 sequence reads: CASSLTSGRESGAKNIQYF. CDR3 sequence (DNA): TGTGCCAGCAGCCTGACTAGCGGGAGGGAAAGCGGGGCCAAAAACATTCAGTACTTC.